This T cell receptor beta chain is drawn from a study of blood T cell repertoires in COVID-19. The overall study: The cDNA or gDNA used as material had been derived from T cells, B-cell-depleted T cells, or PBMCs.

Trimming at V came to 4 bases and at J to 1 base, leaving 1 base not matched to a gene. In germline, CDR1 is MNHEY, CDR2 SVGAGI. This CDR3 has 14 residues. Original processing notes: Amplifying reference gene primers gave estimates of nucleated cell counts. Repertoires were generated with immunoSEQ multiplex PCR, while TCRdb's copy carries only in-frame clones and drops some. The V and J calls and the clone size are those of that table, but D and trimming were determined from the DNA. Of 20,000 to 30,000 clones in the sample, approximately 91% were seen once. Seattle researchers signed up patients amid active infection and tracked them longitudinally.

This chain connects TRBV6-5 to TRBJ1-3, with TRBD1 identical over 7 bases. The sequenced sample consisted of peripheral blood. The receptor comes from an older man with COVID-19, enrolled during active disease. The CDR3 sequence is CASSSGQSGNTIYF. CDR3 in DNA: TGTGCCAGCAGTTCGGGACAGTCTGGAAACACCATATATTTT.